The rows below give T cell receptor beta chains drawn from one sample of a study of OX40 agonist ivuxolimab in advanced cancers. Profiled with immunoSEQ multiplex PCR; TCRdb holds only in-frame clones, not every one. Of around 46,000 clones listed, roughly 90% are singletons. Here the sequenced sample was CD4+ or CD8+ T cells sorted from blood, taken in a trial of the OX40 agonist ivuxolimab. The receptor set was obtained from an adult with an advanced solid tumor such as melanoma, head and neck, liver or kidney cancer. The CDR3 runs from the conserved cysteine through the conserved F or W. The D gene is left open where the match is weak. Part of the rows lack a size; the others show once, few, many or a class for expanded clones.

>TRBD2|.|TRBV30|TRBJ2-3
CAWEDPLAGGPWPDTQYF
TGTGCCTGGGAAGACCCACTAGCGGGAGGGCCCTGGCCAGATACGCAGTATTTT
>TRBD2|.|TRBV5-4|TRBJ2-7
CASSSPREGTYEQYF
TGTGCCAGCAGCTCGCCCAGGGAGGGCACCTACGAGCAGTACTTC
>TRBD1|medium-sized|TRBV6-1|TRBJ2-3
CASSEATGGVTDTQYF
TGTGCCAGCAGTGAGGCAACAGGGGGTGTTACAGATACGCAGTATTTT
>TRBD1|.|TRBV11-1|TRBJ2-7
CASSLADRGQDEQYF
TGTGCCAGCAGCTTAGCGGACAGGGGGCAAGACGAGCAGTACTTC
>.|.|TRBV4-1|TRBJ1-2
CASSQVTETNYGYTF
TGCGCCAGCAGCCAAGTGACGGAGACTAACTATGGCTACACCTTC
>.|.|TRBV7-6|TRBJ1-2
CASSPGPDGDGYTF
TGTGCCAGCAGCCCCGGACCAGACGGGGATGGCTACACCTTC
>TRBD2|.|TRBV7-9|TRBJ2-1
CASSLPGLAGASEQFF
TGTGCCAGCAGCTTACCGGGACTAGCGGGAGCGAGTGAGCAGTTCTTC
>TRBD2|.|TRBV4-2|TRBJ2-2
CASSPGLAGASAGELFF
TGTGCCAGCAGCCCGGGACTAGCGGGAGCGTCGGCCGGGGAGCTGTTTTTT
>TRBD1|.|TRBV5-6|TRBJ1-5
CASSGGQSNQPQHF
TGTGCCAGCAGCGGGGGACAGAGCAATCAGCCCCAGCATTTT
>.|.|TRBV7-2|TRBJ1-3
CASSPIFGSLEGNTIYF
TGTGCCAGCAGCCCAATTTTCGGGTCCTTAGAAGGAAACACCATATATTTT
>TRBD2|.|TRBV27|TRBJ2-1
CASSLAPGLADNEQFF
TGTGCCAGCAGTTTGGCTCCGGGACTAGCGGACAATGAGCAGTTCTTC
>TRBD1|.|TRBV13|TRBJ2-1
CASSPTLRGGRGLRESYNEQFF
TGTGCCAGCAGCCCAACCTTAAGGGGTGGCAGGGGGTTGAGGGAGAGCTACAATGAGCAGTTCTTC
>.|.|TRBV7-6|TRBJ2-7
CASSPYSASYEQYF
TGTGCCAGCAGCCCATATAGCGCCTCCTACGAGCAGTACTTC
>.|medium-sized|TRBV9|TRBJ2-3
CASSVEDATDTQYF
TGTGCCAGCAGCGTAGAGGACGCAACAGATACGCAGTATTTT
>.|.|TRBV29-1|TRBJ2-2
CSVLMTETNTGELFF
TGCAGCGTCCTTATGACAGAGACGAACACCGGGGAGCTGTTTTTT
>.|once|TRBV5-3|TRBJ2-1
CASSLSQGNEQFF
TGTGCCAGCAGCTTGTCTCAGGGCAATGAGCAGTTCTTC
>.|.|TRBV6-1|TRBJ2-7
CASSAALASYEQYF
TGTGCCAGCAGTGCTGCCTTAGCCTCCTACGAGCAGTACTTC
>.|.|TRBV11-2|TRBJ1-1
CASTPWDSNTEAFF
TGTGCCAGCACCCCATGGGACTCGAACACTGAAGCTTTCTTT
>.|.|TRBV19|TRBJ1-2
CASNVLGGKEDYGYTF
TGTGCCAGTAACGTTCTCGGGGGGAAGGAGGACTATGGCTACACCTTC
>TRBD1|.|TRBV19|TRBJ2-1
CASSIWRTGGKNNEQFF
TGTGCCAGTAGTATTTGGAGGACAGGGGGAAAAAACAATGAGCAGTTCTTC
>.|.|TRBV5-1|TRBJ1-5
CASSPGGASNQPQHF
TGCGCCAGCAGCCCGGGGGGGGCTAGCAATCAGCCCCAGCATTTT
>.|.|TRBV5-4|TRBJ1-2
CASSMNRASPNYGYTF
TGTGCCAGCAGCATGAACCGGGCCAGTCCTAACTATGGCTACACCTTC
>.|.|TRBV5-4|TRBJ2-2
CASSSWRQDNTGELFF
TGTGCCAGCAGCTCATGGAGGCAGGACAACACCGGGGAGCTGTTTTTT
>.|.|TRBV5-4|TRBJ1-1
CASSPDENTEAFF
TGTGCCAGCAGCCCGGACGAGAACACTGAAGCTTTCTTT
>.|.|TRBV27|TRBJ1-2
CASSLSSGAHYGYTF
TGTGCCAGCAGTTTATCAAGTGGAGCGCACTATGGCTACACCTTC
>.|.|TRBV7-8|TRBJ1-3
CASSLYGNTIYF
TGTGCCAGCAGCTTGTACGGAAACACCATATATTTT
>.|medium-sized|TRBV27|TRBJ1-6
CASSFLGGNSPLHF
TGTGCCAGCAGTTTTTTGGGAGGGAATTCACCCCTCCACTTT
>.|.|TRBV4-1|TRBJ1-3
CASSLDTRSGNTIYF
TGCGCCAGCAGCCTTGACACCCGCTCTGGAAACACCATATATTTT
>TRBD2|.|TRBV19|TRBJ2-1
CASSKGLADYNEQFF
TGTGCCAGTAGTAAGGGACTAGCGGATTACAATGAGCAGTTCTTC
>TRBD2|.|TRBV5-1|TRBJ2-7
CASSLALAGSYEQYF
TGCGCCAGCAGCTTGGCCCTAGCGGGCTCCTACGAGCAGTACTTC
>TRBD1|.|TRBV13|TRBJ2-1
CASRRTGSLSYNEQFF
TGTGCCAGCAGGCGGACAGGGAGCCTCTCATACAATGAGCAGTTCTTC
>TRBD1|.|TRBV5-5|TRBJ2-5
CASSLAPKRGLRETQYF
TGTGCCAGCAGCTTGGCCCCCAAGAGGGGGCTAAGGGAGACCCAGTACTTC
>.|.|TRBV5-6|TRBJ1-5
CASSAGQSNQPQHF
TGTGCCAGCAGCGCAGGACAGAGCAATCAGCCCCAGCATTTT
>.|.|TRBV4-3|TRBJ2-3
CASSHARGTDTQYF
TGCGCCAGCAGCCACGCGAGGGGCACAGATACGCAGTATTTT
>TRBD2|.|TRBV18|TRBJ2-1
CASSAWAGAYNEQFF
TGTGCCAGCTCAGCCTGGGCGGGGGCCTACAATGAGCAGTTCTTC
>TRBD1|.|TRBV5-6|TRBJ2-1
CASSPGQLNEQFF
TGTGCCAGCAGCCCGGGACAGTTGAATGAGCAGTTCTTC
>.|.|TRBV7-8|TRBJ2-1
CASSSWTFGNNEQFF
TGTGCCAGCAGCTCATGGACCTTTGGGAACAATGAGCAGTTCTTC
>.|.|TRBV6-6|TRBJ1-1
CASSFRDFAEAFF
TGTGCCAGCAGCTTCCGGGACTTCGCTGAAGCTTTCTTT
>.|.|TRBV13|TRBJ2-1
CASSFHAPDEQFF
TGTGCCAGCAGCTTCCACGCTCCGGATGAGCAGTTCTTC
>TRBD1|.|TRBV13|TRBJ2-7
CASSPGPGQGSYEQYF
TGTGCCAGCAGCCCCGGACCGGGACAGGGATCCTACGAGCAGTACTTC
>TRBD1|.|TRBV19|TRBJ2-7
CASSVGTGSEQYF
TGTGCCAGTAGTGTCGGGACAGGGAGCGAGCAGTACTTC
>TRBD1|.|TRBV27|TRBJ1-6
CASSSMDRSSYNSPLHF
TGTGCCAGCAGTTCCATGGACAGGAGCTCCTATAATTCACCCCTCCACTTT
>.|.|TRBV6-5|TRBJ2-5
CASSYSTGLQETQYF
TGTGCCAGCAGTTACTCCACAGGACTCCAAGAGACCCAGTACTTC
>TRBD1|once|TRBV9|TRBJ2-1
CASSVAGTGEQFF
TGTGCCAGCAGCGTAGCCGGGACAGGGGAACAGTTCTTC
>.|.|TRBV2|TRBJ1-1
CASSESRQGGPGNEAFF
TGTGCCAGCAGTGAAAGTCGGCAGGGCGGTCCAGGAAATGAAGCTTTCTTT
>TRBD2|.|TRBV7-3|TRBJ2-1
CASSQGLADYNEQFF
TGTGCCAGCAGCCAAGGGCTAGCGGACTACAATGAGCAGTTCTTC
>.|.|TRBV4-1|TRBJ2-1
CASSQEETTLGEQFF
TGCGCCAGCAGCCAAGAGGAGACTACTCTCGGTGAGCAGTTCTTC
>TRBD1|.|TRBV6-5|TRBJ1-1
CASSRGTGNTEAFF
TGTGCCAGCAGTCGCGGGACAGGGAACACTGAAGCTTTCTTT
>TRBD2|once|TRBV2|TRBJ2-3
CASSGPLAVADTQYF
TGTGCCAGCAGTGGTCCCCTAGCGGTGGCAGATACGCAGTATTTT
>.|.|TRBV5-5|TRBJ2-1
CASSLRDTTSSYNEQFF
TGTGCCAGCAGCCTTCGGGACACGACGAGCTCCTACAATGAGCAGTTCTTC
>.|.|TRBV4-3|TRBJ2-2
CASSQSTRGTGELFF
TGCGCCAGCAGCCAATCCACGAGGGGAACCGGGGAGCTGTTTTTT
>TRBD2|.|TRBV9|TRBJ2-2
CASSVGWLAVPGGNTGELFF
TGTGCCAGCAGCGTAGGGTGGCTAGCGGTCCCTGGCGGGAACACCGGGGAGCTGTTTTTT
>.|.|TRBV19|TRBJ1-5
CASSIDWQGGNSNQPQHF
TGTGCCAGTAGTATTGATTGGCAGGGTGGAAATAGCAATCAGCCCCAGCATTTT
>TRBD2|.|TRBV4-3|TRBJ2-3
CASSQVSLAGPRTDTQYF
TGCGCCAGCAGCCAAGTAAGCCTAGCGGGTCCCCGCACAGATACGCAGTATTTT
>TRBD1|.|TRBV9|TRBJ2-7
CASSADDRAPYEQYF
TGTGCCAGCAGCGCCGACGACAGGGCTCCCTACGAGCAGTACTTC
>.|.|TRBV4-3|TRBJ1-1
CASSQDRPGWTEAFF
TGCGCCAGCAGCCAAGATAGGCCGGGGTGGACTGAAGCTTTCTTT
>.|.|TRBV4-3|TRBJ1-5
CASSQGGVGNQPQHF
TGCGCCAGCAGCCAAGGAGGGGTTGGCAATCAGCCCCAGCATTTT